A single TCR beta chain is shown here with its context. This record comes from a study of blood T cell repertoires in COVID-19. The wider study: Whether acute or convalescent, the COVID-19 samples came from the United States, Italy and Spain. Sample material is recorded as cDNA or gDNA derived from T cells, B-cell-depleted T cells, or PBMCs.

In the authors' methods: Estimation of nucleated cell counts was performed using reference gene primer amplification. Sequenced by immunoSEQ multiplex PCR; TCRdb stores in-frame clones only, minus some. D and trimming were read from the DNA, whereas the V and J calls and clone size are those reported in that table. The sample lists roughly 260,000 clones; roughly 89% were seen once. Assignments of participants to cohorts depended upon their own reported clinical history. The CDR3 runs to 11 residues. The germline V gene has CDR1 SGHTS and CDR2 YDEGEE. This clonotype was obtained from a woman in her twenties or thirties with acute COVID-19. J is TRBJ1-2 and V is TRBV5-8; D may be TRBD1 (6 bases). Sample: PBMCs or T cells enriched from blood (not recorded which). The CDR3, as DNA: TGTGCGATGGGGGGGCAGTCTGGCTACACCTTC. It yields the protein CAMGGQSGYTF.